This T cell receptor (beta chain) was obtained from a study of blood T cell repertoires in COVID-19. About the study: Recovery meant two consecutive negative NP/OP PCR tests, professional clearance, or resolved symptoms.

Residents of around 24 US areas, aged about 18 to 100 years, made up the participants. Participant reports of clinical history set cohort assignment. Here immunoSEQ multiplex PCR was the method, and the copy in TCRdb shows in-frame clones only, minus some. The data show some 300,000 clones, with around nine tenths seen just once and over 2% held by the top ten. Germline lookup yields CDR1 ENHRY and CDR2 SYGVKD. The V and J ends lost 4 bases and 6 bases respectively, with 16 bases between them. The CDR3 runs to 14 residues. Sequencing was carried out using PBMCs or T cells enriched from blood (not recorded which). This TCR was sampled from a woman aged 55-70 years in a cohort exposed to, infected with or recovered from COVID-19 (not recorded which). This chain uses TRBV10-3 with TRBJ2-7; tentative D call: TRBD1 (6 bases). CDR3 DNA: TGTGCCATCAGTGCCTGTACTCAGGGGTGCGAGCAGTACTTC. This encodes CAISACTQGCEQYF.